The source of this T cell receptor (beta chain) is a study of beta chain features in type 1 diabetes. Study-level results: All four CD4+ subsets from Type 1 diabetes patients carried moderately but significantly shorter TCRB CDR3s. Here, the possible influence of HLA type (on TCRB rearrangement) remained unresolved.

The sample holds a few counts of this clone. Its target is not known. Expressed TCRB transcripts got sequenced, as all isolated RNA was reverse transcribed. There were 3 million to 4 million reads on average in the naive, central memory and regulatory T cell samples. The assay was immunoSEQ multiplex PCR, and TCRdb's table has in-frame clones only and misses some. The data show 150,000 or so clones, around 8.4% seen once. CDR3 length equals 13 residues. The germline V gene has CDR1 LGHNA and CDR2 YSLEER. Trimming took 3 bases from V and 7 from J; bases not matched to a gene: 3. Sorting with CD45RO/CCR7/CD25/CD127/CD95/CD27 yielded naive, central memory, regulatory and stem-like memory CD4+ cells.

The J gene is TRBJ1-2, the V gene TRBV4-3; 9 bases match TRBD1. The sequenced sample consisted of central memory CD4+ T cells from blood. The sequence was collected from a woman between 18 and 29 years old with type 1 diabetes. CDR3 coding DNA: TGCGCCAGCAGCCAGTTGGACAGGGGTGGCTACACCTTC. As protein: CASSQLDRGGYTF.